This T cell receptor (beta chain) originates from a study of shared clonotypes between healthy human individuals. Overall study findings and caveats: Tissue TCR repertoires likely differ from these blood-only repertoires.

On this clone itself: Its target is not known.

J was trimmed by 3 bases and V by 3 bases; bases with no gene match: 5. CDR1 is SQVTM and CDR2 is ANQGSEA in the germline V gene. The CDR3 runs 14 residues. Adult donors, all healthy and HIV-negative, had no recent acute infections or vaccinations. It was at deep level that the assay was run. DNA from unsorted PBMC was sequenced on ten immunoSEQ deep assay plates. Profiled with immunoSEQ multiplex PCR; TCRdb holds only in-frame clones, not every one. The profile shows approximately 500,000 clones, about 85% of them singletons. The specimen was PBMCs. The J gene is TRBJ2-5, the V gene TRBV29-1, with TRBD1 matching over 9 bases. This receptor was obtained from a middle-aged woman in good health. Some clones in this sample may be carry-over from other donors' samples. The CDR3 DNA is TGCAGCGTTGAGAGCTGGACAGGGGAAGAGACCCAGTACTTC. Amino acids: CSVESWTGEETQYF. Together with reference TRBV29-1 and TRBJ2-5, the CDR3 gives the full variable domain: SAVISQKPSRDICQRGTSLTIQCQVDSQVTMMFWYRQQPGQSLTLIATANQGSEATYESGFVIDKFPISRPNLTFSTLTVSNMSPEDSSIYLCSVESWTGEETQYFGPGTRLLVL.